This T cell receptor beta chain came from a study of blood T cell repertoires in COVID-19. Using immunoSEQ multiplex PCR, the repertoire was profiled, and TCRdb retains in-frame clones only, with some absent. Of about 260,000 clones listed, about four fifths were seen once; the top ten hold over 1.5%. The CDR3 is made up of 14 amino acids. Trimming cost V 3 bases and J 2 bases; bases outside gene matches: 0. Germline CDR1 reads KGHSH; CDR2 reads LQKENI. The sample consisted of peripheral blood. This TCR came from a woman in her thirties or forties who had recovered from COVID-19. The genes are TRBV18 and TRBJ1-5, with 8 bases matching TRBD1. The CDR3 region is CASSPDRGNQPQHF. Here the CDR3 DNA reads TGTGCCAGCTCACCGGACAGGGGCAATCAGCCCCAGCATTTT.